This record looks at one TCR beta chain sequence and its context. This sample was taken from a study of T cell changes during pregnancy in multiple sclerosis. TCRdb's table, derived via immunoSEQ multiplex PCR, lists solely in-frame clones and lacks some. Of about 40,000 clones in the sample, almost 95% were seen once. The germline V and J ends were trimmed by 5 bases and 0 bases, with 20 bases remaining between them. The CDR3 consists of 18 residues. From germline, CDR1 is LNHDA and CDR2 SQIVND (reference sequence). This TCR came from a female donor with multiple sclerosis, enrolled in a pregnancy study. This rearrangement joins TRBV19 to TRBJ2-1; D uncertain. The source was CD4+ T cells from peripheral blood mononuclear cells, collected after pregnancy. CDR3 region: CASSVSSSAVFSYNEQFF. The CDR3 DNA follows: TGTGCCAGTAGTGTCTCTAGTAGTGCGGTCTTCTCCTACAATGAGCAGTTCTTC.